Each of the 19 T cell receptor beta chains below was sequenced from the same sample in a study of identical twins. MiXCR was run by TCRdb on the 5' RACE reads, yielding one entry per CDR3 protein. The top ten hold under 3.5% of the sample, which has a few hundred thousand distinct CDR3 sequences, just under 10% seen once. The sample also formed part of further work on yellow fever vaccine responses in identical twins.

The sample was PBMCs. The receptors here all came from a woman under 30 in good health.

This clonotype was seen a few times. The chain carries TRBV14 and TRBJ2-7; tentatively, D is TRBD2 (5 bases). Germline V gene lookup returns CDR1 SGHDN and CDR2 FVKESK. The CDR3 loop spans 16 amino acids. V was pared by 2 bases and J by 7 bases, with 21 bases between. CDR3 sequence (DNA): TGTGCCAGCAGCCAATTTGTCGGGGTTACCGTGTGGGAGCAGTACTTC. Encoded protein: CASSQFVGVTVWEQYF.

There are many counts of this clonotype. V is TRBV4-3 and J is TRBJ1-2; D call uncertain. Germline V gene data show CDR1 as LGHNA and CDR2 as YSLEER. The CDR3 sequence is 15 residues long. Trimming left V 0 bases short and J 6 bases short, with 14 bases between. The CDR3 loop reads CASSQDMLGFDGYTF. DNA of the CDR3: TGCGCCAGCAGCCAAGATATGTTGGGTTTCGATGGCTACACCTTC.

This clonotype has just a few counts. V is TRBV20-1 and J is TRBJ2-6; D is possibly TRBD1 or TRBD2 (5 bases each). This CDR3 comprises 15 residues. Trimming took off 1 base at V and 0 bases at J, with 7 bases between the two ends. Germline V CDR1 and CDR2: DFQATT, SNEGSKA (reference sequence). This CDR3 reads CSARGGFSGANVLTF. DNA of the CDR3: TGCAGTGCTAGAGGGGGGTTCTCTGGGGCCAACGTCCTGACTTTC.

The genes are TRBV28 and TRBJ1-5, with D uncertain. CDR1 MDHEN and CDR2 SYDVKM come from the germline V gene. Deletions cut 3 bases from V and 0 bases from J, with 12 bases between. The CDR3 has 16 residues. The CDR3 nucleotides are TGTGCCAGCAGTTTCGAGACACTATATAGCAATCAGCCCCAGCATTTT. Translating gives CASSFETLYSNQPQHF.

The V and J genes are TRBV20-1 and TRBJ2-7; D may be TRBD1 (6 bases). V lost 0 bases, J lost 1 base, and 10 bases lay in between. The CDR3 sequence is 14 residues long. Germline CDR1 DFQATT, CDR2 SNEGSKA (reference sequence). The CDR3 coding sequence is TGCAGTGCTAGAGATCTACAGGGATCCTACGAGCAGTACTTC. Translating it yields CSARDLQGSYEQYF.

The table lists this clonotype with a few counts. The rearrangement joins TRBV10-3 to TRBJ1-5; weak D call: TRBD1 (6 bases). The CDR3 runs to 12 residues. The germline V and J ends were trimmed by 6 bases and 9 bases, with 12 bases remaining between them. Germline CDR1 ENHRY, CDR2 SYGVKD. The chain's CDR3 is CAIRDSGGPQHF. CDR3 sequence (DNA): TGTGCCATCAGGGACAGTGGTGGGCCCCAGCATTTT.

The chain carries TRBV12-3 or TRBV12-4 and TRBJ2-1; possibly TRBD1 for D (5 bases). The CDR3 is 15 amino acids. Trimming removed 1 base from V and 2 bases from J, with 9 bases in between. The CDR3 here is CASSLGPDTYNEQFF. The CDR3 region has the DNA TGTGCCAGCAGTTTAGGTCCGGACACCTACAATGAGCAGTTCTTC.

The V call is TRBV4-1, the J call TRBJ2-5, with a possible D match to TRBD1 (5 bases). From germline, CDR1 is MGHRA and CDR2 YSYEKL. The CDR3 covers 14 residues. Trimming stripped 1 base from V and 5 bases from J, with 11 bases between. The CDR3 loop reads CASSQGPGKETQYF. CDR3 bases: TGCGCCAGCAGCCAAGGTCCAGGGAAGGAGACCCAGTACTTC.

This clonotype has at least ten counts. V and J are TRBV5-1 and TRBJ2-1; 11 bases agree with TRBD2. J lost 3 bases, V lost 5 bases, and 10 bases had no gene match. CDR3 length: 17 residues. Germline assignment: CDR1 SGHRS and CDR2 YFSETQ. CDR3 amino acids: CASRRESGTSGYNEQFF. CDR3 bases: TGCGCCAGCAGAAGAGAGTCCGGGACTAGCGGCTACAATGAGCAGTTCTTC.

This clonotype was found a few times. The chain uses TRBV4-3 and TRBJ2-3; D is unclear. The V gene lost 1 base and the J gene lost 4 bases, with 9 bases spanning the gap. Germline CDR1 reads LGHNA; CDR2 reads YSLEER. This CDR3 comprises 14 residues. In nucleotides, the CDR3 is TGCGCCAGCAGCCAAGGAAGCACCGCAGATACGCAGTATTTT. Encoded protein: CASSQGSTADTQYF.

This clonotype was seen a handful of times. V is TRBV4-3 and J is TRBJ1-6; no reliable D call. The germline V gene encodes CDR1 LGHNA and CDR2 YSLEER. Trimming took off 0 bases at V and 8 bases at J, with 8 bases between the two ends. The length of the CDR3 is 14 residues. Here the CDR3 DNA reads TGCGCCAGCAGCCAAGATAGACTCTATTCACCCCTCCACTTT. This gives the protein CASSQDRLYSPLHF.

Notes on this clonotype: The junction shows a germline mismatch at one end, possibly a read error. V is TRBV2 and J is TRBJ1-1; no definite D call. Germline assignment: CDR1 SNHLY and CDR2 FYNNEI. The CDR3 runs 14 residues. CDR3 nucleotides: TGTGCCAGCAGGACGGCCAATTTGGGCACTAAAGCTTTCTTT. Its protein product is CASRTANLGTKAFF. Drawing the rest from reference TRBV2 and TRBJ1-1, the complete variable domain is EPEVTQTPSHQVTQMGQEVILRCVPISNHLYFYWYRQILGQKVEFLVSFYNNEISEKSEIFDDQFSVERPDGSNFTLKIRSTKLEDSAMYFCASRTANLGTKAFFGQGTRLTVV.

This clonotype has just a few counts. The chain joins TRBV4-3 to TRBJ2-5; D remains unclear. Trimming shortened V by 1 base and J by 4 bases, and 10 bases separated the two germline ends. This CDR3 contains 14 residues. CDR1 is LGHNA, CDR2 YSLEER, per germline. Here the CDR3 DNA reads TGCGCCAGCAGCCAAGGACTCGCGGCAGAGACCCAGTACTTC. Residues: CASSQGLAAETQYF.

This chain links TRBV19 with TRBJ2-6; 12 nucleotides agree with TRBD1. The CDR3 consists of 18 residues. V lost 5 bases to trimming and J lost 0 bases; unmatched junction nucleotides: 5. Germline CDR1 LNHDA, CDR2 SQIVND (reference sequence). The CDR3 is CASSVLGQGASGANVLTF. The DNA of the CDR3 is TGTGCCAGTAGTGTCTTGGGACAGGGGGCCTCTGGGGCCAACGTCCTGACTTTC.

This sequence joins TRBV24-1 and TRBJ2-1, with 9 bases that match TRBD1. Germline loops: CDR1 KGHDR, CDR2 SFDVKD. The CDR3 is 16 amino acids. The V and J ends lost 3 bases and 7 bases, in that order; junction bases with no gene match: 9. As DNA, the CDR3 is TGTGCCACCAGTGATCCGGGGACAGGGTCTAGGAATGAGCAGTTCTTC. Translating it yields CATSDPGTGSRNEQFF.

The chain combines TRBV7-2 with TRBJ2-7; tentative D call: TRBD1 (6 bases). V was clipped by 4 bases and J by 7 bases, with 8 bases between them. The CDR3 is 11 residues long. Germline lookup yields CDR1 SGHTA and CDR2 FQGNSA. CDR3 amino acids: CASSYGQEQYF. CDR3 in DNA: TGTGCCAGCAGCTACGGACAGGAGCAGTACTTC.

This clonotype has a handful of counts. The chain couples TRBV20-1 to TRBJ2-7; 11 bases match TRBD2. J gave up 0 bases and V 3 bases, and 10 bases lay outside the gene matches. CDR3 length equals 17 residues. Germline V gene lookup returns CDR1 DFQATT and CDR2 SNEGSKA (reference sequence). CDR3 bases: TGCAGTGCTAGTGCAGTCAAGACTAGCGGGACCTCCTACGAGCAGTACTTC. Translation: CSASAVKTSGTSYEQYF.

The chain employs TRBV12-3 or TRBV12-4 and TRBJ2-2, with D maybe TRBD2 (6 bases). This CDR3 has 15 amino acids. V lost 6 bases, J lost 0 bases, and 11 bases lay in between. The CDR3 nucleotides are TGTGCCAGCAGGGGGACTGAGGCGAACACCGGGGAGCTGTTTTTT. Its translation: CASRGTEANTGELFF.

The DNA for the CDR3 is TGTGCCAGCACCTGGGACCTTCCGTACCAAGAGACCCAGTACTTC. It specifies CASTWDLPYQETQYF. The rearrangement uses TRBV27 and TRBJ2-5, with D perhaps assigned TRBD1 or TRBD2 (5 bases each). V lost 7 bases, J lost 0 bases, and 15 bases lay in between. In germline, CDR1 is MNHEY, CDR2 SMNVEV (reference sequence). The CDR3 has 15 amino acids.